This T cell receptor beta chain appears in the sequencing data of a study of OX40 agonist ivuxolimab in advanced cancers. Study details: Patients received the agonistic anti-OX40 (CD134) antibody ivuxolimab. Over 30% of patients had received prior checkpoint inhibitor therapy.

J gave up 3 bases and V 0 bases, and 7 bases lay outside the gene matches. The CDR3 loop spans 17 amino acids. Per the germline V gene, CDR1 is MGHRA and CDR2 is YSYEKL. Comment on this clone: What it binds is not known.

Method: immunoSEQ multiplex PCR; TCRdb's copy keeps in-frame clones and lacks some. The table records tens of thousands of clones, 84% of them present only once. General observations from the study: In the expanded peripheral T cells, antigen specificity was never determined.

J is TRBJ1-4 and V is TRBV4-1; 7 bases map to TRBD1. The specimen comprised CD4+ or CD8+ T cells sorted from blood, sampled in a trial of the OX40 agonist ivuxolimab. This sequence originates from an adult with an advanced solid tumor such as melanoma, head and neck, liver or kidney cancer. The CDR3: CASSQDGKTGPNEKLFF. The CDR3 coding sequence is TGCGCCAGCAGCCAAGATGGAAAGACAGGGCCTAATGAAAAACTGTTTTTT.